The subject of this entry is one T cell receptor beta chain. Its matching antigen is unknown. These data come from a study of OX40 agonist ivuxolimab in advanced cancers. About the study: The mean age was approximately 60 years, ranging from 23 to 79, with over 70% of participants male. Study results and caveats: Among T cells, CD8+ cells averaged more expanded clones than CD4+ cells. Partial responders treated at 0.1-3.0 mg/kg exhibited clonal expansion among the lowest measured. Also present in some nonresponders was a low level of normalized T-cell clonal expansion.

This CDR3 comprises 15 residues. The V end was cut by 3 bases, the J end by 2 bases, with 11 bases between. The germline V gene encodes CDR1 GTSNPN and CDR2 SVGIG (reference sequence). Using immunoSEQ multiplex PCR, the repertoire was profiled, and TCRdb retains in-frame clones only, with some absent. This sample has 100,000 to 120,000 clones, with more than 85% found just once. Sequencing used CD4+ or CD8+ T cells sorted from blood, obtained in a trial of the OX40 agonist ivuxolimab. The TCR comes from an adult with an advanced solid tumor such as melanoma, head and neck, liver or kidney cancer. This chain joins TRBV30 and TRBJ2-6, with D maybe TRBD2 (6 bases). The CDR3 loop reads CAWRETGAGANVLTF. Here the CDR3 DNA reads TGTGCCTGGAGAGAGACGGGAGCTGGGGCCAACGTCCTGACTTTC.